This T cell receptor (beta chain) was documented in a study of T cell clones after liver transplantation. Study context: Graft-donor-reactive sequences were compared with third-party-reactive TCRbeta sequences from pre-transplant mixed lymphocyte reactions. Without induction therapy, subjects received standard immunosuppression until 12-24 months post-transplant. General study findings and limits: Post-transplant, graft-donor-reactive CD4 TCRbeta sequences in blood dropped significantly in 5 of 8 subjects. In a couple of subjects, few donor cells limited the measurable donor-reactive repertoire.

Sequencing used immunoSEQ multiplex PCR; TCRdb keeps in-frame clones, though not all of them. Of more than 100,000 clones in the sample, about 86% were seen once. Germline-derived CDR1 and CDR2 are MNHNS and SASEGT. The CDR3 spans 15 residues. Trimming took 2 bases from V and 8 from J; bases not matched to a gene: 11. Points on this clone: Its antigen is not known.

The V call is TRBV6-1, the J call TRBJ1-2; TRBD1 agrees at 7 bases. The clonotype comes from a human patient who received a liver transplant. These T cells may partly come from the graft donor. The sample in question was CD4+ T cells from blood, obtained around 50 months after liver transplant. CDR3 coding DNA: TGTGCCAGCAGTGAACAGGAAGGGGGCTTGCGGGGCTACACCTTC. Translated, it gives CASSEQEGGLRGYTF.